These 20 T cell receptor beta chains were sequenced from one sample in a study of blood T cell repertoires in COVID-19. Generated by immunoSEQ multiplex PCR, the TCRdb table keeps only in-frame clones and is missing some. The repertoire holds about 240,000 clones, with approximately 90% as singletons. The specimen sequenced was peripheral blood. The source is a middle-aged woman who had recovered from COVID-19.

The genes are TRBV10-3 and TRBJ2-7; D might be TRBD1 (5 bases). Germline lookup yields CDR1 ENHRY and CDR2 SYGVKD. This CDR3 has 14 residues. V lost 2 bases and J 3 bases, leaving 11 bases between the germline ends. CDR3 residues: CAISEGANHYEQYF. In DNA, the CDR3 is TGTGCCATCAGTGAGGGGGCGAACCACTACGAGCAGTACTTC.

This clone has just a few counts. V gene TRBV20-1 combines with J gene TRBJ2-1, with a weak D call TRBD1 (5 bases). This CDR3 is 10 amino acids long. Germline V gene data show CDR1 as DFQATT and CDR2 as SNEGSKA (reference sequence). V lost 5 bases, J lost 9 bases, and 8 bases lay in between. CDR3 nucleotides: TGCAGTGCTGGGGCTGTTGAGCAGTTCTTC. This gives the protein CSAGAVEQFF.

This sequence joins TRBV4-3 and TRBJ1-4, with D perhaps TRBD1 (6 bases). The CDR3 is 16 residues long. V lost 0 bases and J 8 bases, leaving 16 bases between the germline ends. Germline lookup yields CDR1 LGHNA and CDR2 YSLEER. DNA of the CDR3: TGCGCCAGCAGCCAAGATTCCGGGGGGCCGCGCGAAAAACTGTTTTTT. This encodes CASSQDSGGPREKLFF.

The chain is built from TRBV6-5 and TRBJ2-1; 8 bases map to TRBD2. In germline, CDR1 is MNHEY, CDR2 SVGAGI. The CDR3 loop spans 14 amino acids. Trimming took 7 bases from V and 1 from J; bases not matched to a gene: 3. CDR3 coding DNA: TGTGCCAGCAAGGGCGGGGGGTCCTACAATGAGCAGTTCTTC. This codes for CASKGGGSYNEQFF.

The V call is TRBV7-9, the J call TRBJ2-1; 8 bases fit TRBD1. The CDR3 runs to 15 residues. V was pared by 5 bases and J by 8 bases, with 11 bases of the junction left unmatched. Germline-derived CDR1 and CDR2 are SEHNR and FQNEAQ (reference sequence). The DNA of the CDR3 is TGTGCCAGCAGCGGCCGGGACAGGTCAGGTGATGAGCAGTTCTTC. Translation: CASSGRDRSGDEQFF.

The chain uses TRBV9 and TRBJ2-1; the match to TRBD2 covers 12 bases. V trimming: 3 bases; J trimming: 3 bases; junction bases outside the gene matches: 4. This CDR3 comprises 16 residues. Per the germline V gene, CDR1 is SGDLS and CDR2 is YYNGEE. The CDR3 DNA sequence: TGTGCCAGCAGCGACGGACTAGCGGGACACTACAATGAGCAGTTCTTC. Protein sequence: CASSDGLAGHYNEQFF.

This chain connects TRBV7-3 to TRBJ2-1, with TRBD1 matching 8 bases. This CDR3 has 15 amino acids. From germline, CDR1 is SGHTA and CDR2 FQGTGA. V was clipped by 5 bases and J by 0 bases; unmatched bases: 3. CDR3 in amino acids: CASSRQGSSYNEQFF. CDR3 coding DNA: TGTGCCAGCAGCCGACAGGGGAGCTCCTACAATGAGCAGTTCTTC.

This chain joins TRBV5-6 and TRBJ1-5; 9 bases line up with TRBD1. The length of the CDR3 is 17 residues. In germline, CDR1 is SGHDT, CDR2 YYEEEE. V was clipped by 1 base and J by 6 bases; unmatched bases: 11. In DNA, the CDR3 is TGTGCCAGCAGCTTGAGGGGGACCGGGACAGGGACTCAGCCCCAGCATTTT. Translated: CASSLRGTGTGTQPQHF. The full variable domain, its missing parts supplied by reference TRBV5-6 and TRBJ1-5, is DAGVTQSPTHLIKTRGQQVTLRCSPKSGHDTVSWYQQALGQGPQFIFQYYEEEERQRGNFPDRFSGHQFPNYSSELNVNALLLGDSALYLCASSLRGTGTGTQPQHFGDGTRLSIL.

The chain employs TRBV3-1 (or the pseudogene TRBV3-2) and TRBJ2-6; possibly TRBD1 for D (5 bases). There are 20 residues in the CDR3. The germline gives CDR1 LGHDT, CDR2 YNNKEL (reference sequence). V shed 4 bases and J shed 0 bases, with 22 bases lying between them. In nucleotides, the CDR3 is TGTGCCAGCAGCCCCCATCAGGGAACCGCCTCCTTCTCTGGGGCCAACGTCCTGACTTTC. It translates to CASSPHQGTASFSGANVLTF.

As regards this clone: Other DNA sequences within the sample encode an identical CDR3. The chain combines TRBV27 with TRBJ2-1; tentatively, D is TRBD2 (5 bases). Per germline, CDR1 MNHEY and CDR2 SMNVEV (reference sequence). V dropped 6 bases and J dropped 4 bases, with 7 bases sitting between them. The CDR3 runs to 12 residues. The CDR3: CASSPGYNEQFF. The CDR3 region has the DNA TGTGCCAGCAGCCCGGGGTACAATGAGCAGTTCTTC.

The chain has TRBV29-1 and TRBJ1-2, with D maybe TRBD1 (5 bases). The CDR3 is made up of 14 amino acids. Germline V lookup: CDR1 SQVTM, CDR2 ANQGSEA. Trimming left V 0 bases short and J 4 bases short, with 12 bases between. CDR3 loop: CSVEEQGGGYGYTF. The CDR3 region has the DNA TGCAGCGTTGAAGAGCAGGGAGGAGGCTATGGCTACACCTTC.

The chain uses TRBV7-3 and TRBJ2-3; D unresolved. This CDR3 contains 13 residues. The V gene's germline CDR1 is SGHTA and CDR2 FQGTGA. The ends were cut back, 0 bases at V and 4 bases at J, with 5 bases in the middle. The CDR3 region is CASSLTGPDTQYF. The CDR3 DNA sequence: TGTGCCAGCAGCTTAACTGGGCCAGATACGCAGTATTTT.

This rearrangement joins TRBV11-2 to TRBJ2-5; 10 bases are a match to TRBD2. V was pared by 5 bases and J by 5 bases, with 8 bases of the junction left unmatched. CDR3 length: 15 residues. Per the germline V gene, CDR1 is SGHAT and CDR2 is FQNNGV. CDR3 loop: CASSPAGGRGETQYF. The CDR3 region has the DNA TGTGCCAGCAGCCCAGCGGGAGGGCGGGGGGAGACCCAGTACTTC.

The CDR3 protein is CATSEKDRGRETQYF. The CDR3 coding sequence is TGTGCCACCAGTGAAAAGGACAGGGGGCGAGAGACCCAGTACTTC. The V gene is TRBV24-1, the J gene TRBJ2-5; 11 nucleotides align to TRBD1. The germline V gene has CDR1 KGHDR and CDR2 SFDVKD. V trimming: 4 bases; J trimming: 4 bases; junction bases outside the gene matches: 4. The CDR3 runs to 15 residues.

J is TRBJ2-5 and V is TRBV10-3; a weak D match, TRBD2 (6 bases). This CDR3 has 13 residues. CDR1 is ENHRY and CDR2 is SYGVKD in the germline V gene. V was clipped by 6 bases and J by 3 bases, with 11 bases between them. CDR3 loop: CAISGTGEETQYF. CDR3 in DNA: TGTGCCATCAGCGGGACGGGAGAAGAGACCCAGTACTTC.

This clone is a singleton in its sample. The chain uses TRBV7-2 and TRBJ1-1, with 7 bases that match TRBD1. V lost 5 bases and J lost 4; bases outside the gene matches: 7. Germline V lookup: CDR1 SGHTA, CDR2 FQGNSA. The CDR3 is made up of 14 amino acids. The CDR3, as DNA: TGTGCCAGCAGCCCAACAGGGGCCTTCACTGAAGCTTTCTTT. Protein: CASSPTGAFTEAFF.

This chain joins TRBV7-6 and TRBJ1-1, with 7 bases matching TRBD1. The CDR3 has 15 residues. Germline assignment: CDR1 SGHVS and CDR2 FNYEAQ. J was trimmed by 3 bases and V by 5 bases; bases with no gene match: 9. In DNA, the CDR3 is TGTGCCAGCAGCACCAGACAGGGTCCCGACACTGAAGCTTTCTTT. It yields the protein CASSTRQGPDTEAFF.

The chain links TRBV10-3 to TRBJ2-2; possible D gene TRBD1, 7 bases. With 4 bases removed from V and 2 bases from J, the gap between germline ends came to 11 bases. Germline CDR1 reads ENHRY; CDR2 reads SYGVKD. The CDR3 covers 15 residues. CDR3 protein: CAISGGTANTGELFF. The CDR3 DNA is TGTGCCATCAGTGGCGGGACAGCAAACACCGGGGAGCTGTTTTTT.

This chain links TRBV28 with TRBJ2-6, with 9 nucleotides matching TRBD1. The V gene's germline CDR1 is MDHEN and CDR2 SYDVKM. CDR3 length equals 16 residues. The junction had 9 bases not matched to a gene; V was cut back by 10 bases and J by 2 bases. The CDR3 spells CATLGTGPPGANVLTF. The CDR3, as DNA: TGTGCCACCCTCGGGACAGGGCCCCCTGGGGCCAACGTCCTGACTTTC.

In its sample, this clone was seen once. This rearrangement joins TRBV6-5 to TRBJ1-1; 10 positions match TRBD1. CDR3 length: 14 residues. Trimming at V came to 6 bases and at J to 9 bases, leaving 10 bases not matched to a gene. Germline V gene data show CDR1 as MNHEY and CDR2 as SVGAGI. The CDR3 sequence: CASRPRDRGRKAFF. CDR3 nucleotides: TGTGCCAGCAGACCCCGGGACAGGGGCCGAAAAGCTTTCTTT.